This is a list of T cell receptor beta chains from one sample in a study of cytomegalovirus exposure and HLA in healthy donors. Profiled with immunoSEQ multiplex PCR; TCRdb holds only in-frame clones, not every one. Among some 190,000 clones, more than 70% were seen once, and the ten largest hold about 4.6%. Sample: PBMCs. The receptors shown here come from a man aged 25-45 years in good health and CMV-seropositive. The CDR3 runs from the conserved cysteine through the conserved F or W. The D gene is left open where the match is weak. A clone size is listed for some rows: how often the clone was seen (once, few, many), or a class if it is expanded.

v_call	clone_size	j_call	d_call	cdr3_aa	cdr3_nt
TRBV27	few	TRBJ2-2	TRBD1	CASRSTGPGELFF	TGTGCCAGCAGGTCGACAGGGCCCGGGGAGCTGTTTTTT
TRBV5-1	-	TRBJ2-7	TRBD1	CASSLLPDRGYEQYF	TGCGCCAGCAGCTTGCTACCGGACAGGGGATACGAGCAGTACTTC
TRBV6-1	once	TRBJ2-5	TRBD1	CASSGLQGVAFQETQYF	TGTGCCAGCAGTGGCTTACAGGGGGTTGCCTTCCAAGAGACCCAGTACTTC
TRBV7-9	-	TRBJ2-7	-	CATARGSTYEQYF	TGTGCCACCGCCAGGGGCTCCACCTACGAGCAGTACTTC
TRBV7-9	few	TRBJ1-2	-	CASSPSDGGRNYGYTF	TGTGCCAGCAGCCCTTCTGATGGGGGCCGTAACTATGGCTACACCTTC
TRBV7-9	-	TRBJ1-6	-	CASSPSFNSPLHF	TGTGCCAGCAGCCCCTCGTTTAATTCACCCCTCCACTTT
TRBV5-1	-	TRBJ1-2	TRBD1	CASSLETGGNGYTF	TGCGCCAGCAGCTTGGAGACAGGGGGTAATGGCTACACCTTC
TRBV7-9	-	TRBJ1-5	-	CASSNSERPTQHF	TGTGCCAGCAGCAACTCGGAGAGGCCGACCCAGCATTTT
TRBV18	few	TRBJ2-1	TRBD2	CASSPLAGLAGAGNEQFF	TGTGCCAGCTCACCACTGGCGGGACTAGCGGGAGCGGGCAATGAGCAGTTCTTC
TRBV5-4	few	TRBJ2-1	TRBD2	CASSGEGLAGGVEQFF	TGTGCCAGCAGCGGAGAAGGACTAGCGGGAGGAGTTGAGCAGTTCTTC
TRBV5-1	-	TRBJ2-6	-	CASSPLQGVAGANVLTF	TGCGCCAGCAGCCCGCTACAGGGTGTTGCTGGGGCCAACGTCCTGACTTTC
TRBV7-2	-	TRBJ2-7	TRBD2	CASSSGLAKDEQYF	TGTGCCAGCAGCTCCGGACTAGCGAAGGACGAGCAGTACTTC
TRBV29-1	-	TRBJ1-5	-	CSVTLRSNQPQHF	TGCAGCGTTACCTTGAGGAGCAATCAGCCCCAGCATTTT
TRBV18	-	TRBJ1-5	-	CASSLGRGSNQPQHF	TGTGCCAGCTCACTGGGGAGGGGGAGCAATCAGCCCCAGCATTTT
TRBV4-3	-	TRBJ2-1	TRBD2	CASSQESLAGGGNEQFF	TGCGCCAGCAGCCAAGAAAGTCTCGCGGGAGGAGGGAATGAGCAGTTCTTC
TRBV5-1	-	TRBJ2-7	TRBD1	CASSLATGGYEQYF	TGCGCCAGCAGCTTGGCGACAGGGGGTTACGAGCAGTACTTC
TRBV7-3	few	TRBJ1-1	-	CASSLRGGYTEAFF	TGTGCCAGCAGCCTAAGGGGGGGCTACACTGAAGCTTTCTTT
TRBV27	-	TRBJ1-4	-	CASASRSNEKLFF	TGTGCCAGCGCCTCGAGATCTAATGAAAAACTGTTTTTT
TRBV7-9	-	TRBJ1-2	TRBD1	CSSSSGQELNYGYTF	TGTTCCAGCAGCTCGGGACAGGAATTAAACTATGGCTACACCTTC
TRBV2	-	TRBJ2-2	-	CASSDRRAGTGELFF	TGTGCCAGCAGTGATCGGCGGGCGGGTACCGGGGAGCTGTTTTTT
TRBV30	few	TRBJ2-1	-	CAWIRGRNRVGEQFF	TGTGCCTGGATCCGGGGGAGAAATAGAGTGGGAGAGCAGTTCTTC
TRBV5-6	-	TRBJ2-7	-	CASSLSPGQAGYEQYF	TGTGCCAGCAGCTTGAGCCCTGGGCAGGCCGGCTACGAGCAGTACTTC
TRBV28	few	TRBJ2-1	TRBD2	CASSPRRASGTYNEQFF	TGTGCCAGCAGCCCGAGGAGAGCCAGCGGGACCTACAATGAGCAGTTCTTC
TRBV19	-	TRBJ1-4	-	CASSINSVREEKLFF	TGTGCCAGTAGTATAAATTCGGTCCGAGAGGAAAAACTGTTTTTT
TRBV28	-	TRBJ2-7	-	CASSTPGLPYEQYF	TGTGCCAGCAGCACCCCGGGACTCCCCTACGAGCAGTACTTC
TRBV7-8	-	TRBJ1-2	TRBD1	CASSIGQGVNYGYTF	TGTGCCAGCAGCATTGGACAGGGGGTAAACTATGGCTACACCTTC
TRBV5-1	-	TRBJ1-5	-	CASSLDGQQGQPQHF	TGCGCCAGCAGCTTGGATGGCCAGCAGGGACAGCCCCAGCATTTT
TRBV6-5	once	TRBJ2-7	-	CASSYSVGGAVEQYF	TGTGCCAGCAGTTACTCGGTAGGGGGGGCGGTCGAGCAGTACTTC
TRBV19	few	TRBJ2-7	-	CASSIKGARYEQYF	TGTGCCAGTAGTATCAAAGGGGCGAGGTACGAGCAGTACTTC
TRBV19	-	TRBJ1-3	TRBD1	CATSQDRGPGNTIYF	TGTGCCACCTCGCAGGACAGGGGGCCTGGAAACACCATATATTTT
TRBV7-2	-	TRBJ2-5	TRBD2	CASSLQSGGAPQYF	TGTGCCAGCAGCTTACAGAGCGGGGGGGCCCCCCAGTACTTC
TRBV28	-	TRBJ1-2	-	CASSPDTLYGYTF	TGTGCCAGCAGCCCTGATACTCTATATGGCTACACCTTC
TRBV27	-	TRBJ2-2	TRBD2	CASGGAGGPITGELFF	TGTGCCAGCGGGGGAGCGGGAGGGCCAATCACCGGGGAGCTGTTTTTT
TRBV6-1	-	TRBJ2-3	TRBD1	CASRETQGAGDTQYF	TGTGCCAGCAGAGAAACCCAGGGGGCTGGGGATACGCAGTATTTT
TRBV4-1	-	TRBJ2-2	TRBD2	CASSHPWGGSKGELFF	TGCGCCAGCAGCCACCCATGGGGCGGGAGTAAGGGGGAGCTGTTTTTT
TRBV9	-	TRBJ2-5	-	CASSGTPSGETQYF	TGTGCCAGCAGCGGCACCCCGAGTGGAGAGACCCAGTACTTC
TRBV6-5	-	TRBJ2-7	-	CASRDREGGGYEQYF	TGTGCCAGCAGGGACAGGGAGGGGGGAGGCTACGAGCAGTACTTC
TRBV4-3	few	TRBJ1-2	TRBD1	CASSQDGTGNYGYTF	TGCGCCAGCAGCCAAGACGGGACAGGGAACTATGGCTACACCTTC